The clone carrying this T cell receptor (beta chain) has more than one count but fewer than ten. The data are from a study of patients and donors after allogeneic stem cell transplantation. TCRdb ran MiXCR on the RT-PCR reads and lists one entry per CDR3 protein. The table includes about 960,000 distinct CDR3 sequences, approximately 18% detected once. V lost 6 bases, J lost 5 bases, and 11 bases stayed unmatched. The germline V gene has CDR1 MNHEY and CDR2 SVGEGT. The CDR3 contains 15 residues. The rearrangement links TRBV6-2 or TRBV6-3 to TRBJ2-3; 7 bases match TRBD1. Sequencing input: blood, either unsorted or a sorted T cell fraction (not recorded which). The TCR originated in a human donor who was either an allogeneic HSCT recipient or a stem cell or donor lymphocyte infusion donor (not recorded which). It is not recorded whose cells these are; they may come from a transplant donor. The CDR3 reads CASSPEGTALDTQYF. CDR3 DNA: TGTGCCAGCAGCCCAGAGGGGACAGCCTTAGATACGCAGTATTTT.